The 5 T cell receptor beta chains presented below share a single source sample, sequenced in a study of T-cell memory formation after mild COVID-19. TCRdb independently ran MiXCR on the 5' RACE reads; one entry per CDR3 protein. This sample yields hundreds of thousands of distinct CDR3 sequences, of which roughly 21% are seen a single time; around 7.7% belongs to the top ten. Sequencing input: PBMCs or a T cell subset sorted from them (not recorded which). These receptors all come from an adult woman who had mild COVID-19 (a few samples of this study predate the infection). Cell type and time point are not known.

The rearrangement links TRBV11-3 to TRBJ2-1, with 11 bases matching TRBD2. The ends lost 3 bases at V and 2 bases at J; junction bases unmatched: 3. The CDR3 has 16 amino acids. The germline gives CDR1 SGHNT, CDR2 YENEEA. The CDR3 region has the DNA TGTGCCAGCAGCTTCCTGACTAGCGGGGCCTACAATGAGCAGTTCTTC. Translation gives CASSFLTSGAYNEQFF.

The chain carries TRBV30 and TRBJ1-4; 9 bases align to TRBD1. Germline V lookup: CDR1 GTSNPN, CDR2 SVGIG (reference sequence). Trimming cost V 3 bases and J 6 bases; bases outside gene matches: 5. This CDR3 is 14 amino acids long. DNA of the CDR3: TGTGCCTGGAGGGCGGGACAGGGTCATGAAAAACTGTTTTTT. It translates to CAWRAGQGHEKLFF.

This clonotype has only a few counts. The chain combines TRBV7-8 with TRBJ2-1; 8 positions match TRBD2. The CDR3 totals 15 residues. Looked up from germline, CDR1 is SGHVS and CDR2 is FQNEAQ. V dropped 0 bases and J dropped 15; count of bases not matched to a gene: 13. In DNA, the CDR3 is TGTGCCAGCAGCTTAGCGTCTCTAAAAAGCGGGAGTTGGTTCTTC. Translation: CASSLASLKSGSWFF. Full variable domain (missing parts from reference TRBV7-8 and TRBJ2-1): GAGVSQSPRYKVAKRGQDVALRCDPISGHVSLFWYQQALGQGPEFLTYFQNEAQLDKSGLPSDRFFAERPEGSVSTLKIQRTQQEDSAVYLCASSLASLKSGSWFFGPGTRLTVL.

The chain joins TRBV20-1 to TRBJ2-2, with D perhaps matching TRBD2 (6 bases). Germline loops: CDR1 DFQATT, CDR2 SNEGSKA (reference sequence). V lost 0 bases, J lost 5 bases, and 10 bases lay in between. The CDR3 runs 14 residues. CDR3 loop: CSARDLAGTGELFF. CDR3 coding DNA: TGCAGTGCTAGAGATCTCGCGGGGACCGGGGAGCTGTTTTTT.

The chain carries TRBV5-1 and TRBJ2-7; a possible D gene is TRBD1 (5 bases). This CDR3 region has 14 residues. Germline lookup yields CDR1 SGHRS and CDR2 YFSETQ. Trimming removed 0 bases from V and 4 bases from J, with 11 bases in between. CDR3 DNA sequence: TGCGCCAGCAGCTTGGACAGGTACAGGTACGAGCAGTACTTC. Translation gives CASSLDRYRYEQYF. The variable domain in full, completed from reference TRBV5-1 and TRBJ2-7, reads KAGVTQTPRYLIKTRGQQVTLSCSPISGHRSVSWYQQTPGQGLQFLFEYFSETQRNKGNFPGRFSGRQFSNSRSEMNVSTLELGDSALYLCASSLDRYRYEQYFGPGTRLTVT.